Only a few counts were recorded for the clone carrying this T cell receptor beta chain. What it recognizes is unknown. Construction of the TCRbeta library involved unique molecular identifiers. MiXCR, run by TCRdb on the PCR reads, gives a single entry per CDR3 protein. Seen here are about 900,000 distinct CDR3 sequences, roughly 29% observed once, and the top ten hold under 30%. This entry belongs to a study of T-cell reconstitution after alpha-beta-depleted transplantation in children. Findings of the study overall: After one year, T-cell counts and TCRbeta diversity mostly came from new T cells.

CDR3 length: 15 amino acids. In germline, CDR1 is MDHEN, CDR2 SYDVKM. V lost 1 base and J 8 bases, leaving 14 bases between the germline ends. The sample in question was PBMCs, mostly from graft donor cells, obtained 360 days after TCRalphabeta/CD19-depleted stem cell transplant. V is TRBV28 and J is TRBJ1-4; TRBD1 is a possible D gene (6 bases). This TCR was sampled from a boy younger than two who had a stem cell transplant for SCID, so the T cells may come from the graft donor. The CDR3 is CASSLLGHLGEKLFF. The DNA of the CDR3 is TGTGCCAGCAGTTTATTGGGACACCTGGGGGAAAAACTGTTTTTT. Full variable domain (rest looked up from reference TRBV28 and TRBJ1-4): DVKVTQSSRYLVKRTGEKVFLECVQDMDHENMFWYRQDPGLGLRLIYFSYDVKMKEKGDIPEGYSVSREKKERFSLILESASTNQTSMYLCASSLLGHLGEKLFFGSGTQLSVL.